The sequence of this TCR beta chain was determined in a study of somatic mutations in cytotoxic T cells in rheumatoid arthritis. Study context: Among the T-cell populations stained with V beta antibodies, some were separated by flow sorting at nearly 100% purity, including V beta1+ cells whose TCRB was sequenced. Study outcomes and limitations: Increasing age coincided with elevated CD8+ clonality among rheumatoid arthritis patients, though not among healthy controls.

Sequenced by immunoSEQ multiplex PCR; TCRdb stores in-frame clones only, minus some. This table holds some 27,000 clones, under 75% found once. Notes on this clone: Its matching antigen is unknown. At one of its ends the junction is not consistent with the germline gene, which may arise from a read error.

The CDR3 length is 16 residues. Germline V gene lookup returns CDR1 GTSNPN and CDR2 SVGIG (reference sequence). The receptor's source is a woman in her late teens or twenties in good health. The chain employs TRBV30 and TRBJ2-7; 10 bases match TRBD2. Material for sequencing was CD8+ T cells sorted from blood. CDR3 DNA: TGTGCCTGGAGTGTACCAAAACTAGCGGGGACCTACGAGCAGCACTTC. Its protein is CAWSVPKLAGTYEQHF.